The 30 T cell receptor beta chains below all came from one sample that was sequenced in a study of T cell responses to AZD1222 COVID-19 vaccine. Sequencing used immunoSEQ multiplex PCR; TCRdb keeps in-frame clones, though not all of them. The sample has more than 150,000 clones; 91% are singletons. Sequencing used peripheral blood, obtained on day 0 of AZD1222 vaccination. The receptors were gathered from an adult in good health.

This chain links TRBV6-6 with TRBJ2-1; D may be TRBD1 (5 bases). Germline values: CDR1 MNHNY, CDR2 SVGAGI (reference sequence). The length of the CDR3 is 13 residues. V lost 4 bases and J 5 bases, leaving 9 bases between the germline ends. The CDR3 spells CASSSGAHNEQFF. CDR3 in DNA: TGTGCCAGCAGTTCTGGGGCTCACAATGAGCAGTTCTTC.

The chain couples TRBV18 to TRBJ1-2, with 8 bases fitting TRBD1. Germline lookup yields CDR1 KGHSH and CDR2 LQKENI. CDR3 length equals 15 residues. The junction had 10 bases not matched to a gene; V was cut back by 3 bases and J by 7 bases. The chain's CDR3 is CASSPWTGTLGGYTF. For the CDR3, the DNA is TGTGCCAGCTCACCTTGGACAGGGACTCTGGGTGGCTACACCTTC.

This chain links TRBV3-1 (or the pseudogene TRBV3-2) with TRBJ1-4; the D is unclear. The CDR3 is made up of 13 amino acids. Looked up from germline, CDR1 is LGHDT and CDR2 is YNNKEL (reference sequence). V was trimmed by 6 bases and J by 5 bases, leaving 10 bases between them. CDR3 protein: CASRGRRNEKLFF. The CDR3 DNA follows: TGTGCCAGCAGGGGCAGAAGAAATGAAAAACTGTTTTTT.

The chain recombines TRBV11-2 with TRBJ2-1; 9 bases map to TRBD2. Germline CDR1 SGHAT, CDR2 FQNNGV. V was clipped by 5 bases and J by 6 bases; unmatched bases: 8. The CDR3 totals 15 residues. The DNA for the CDR3 is TGTGCCAGCAGCCACCTTGCGGGAGGGCCCAATGAGCAGTTCTTC. Its translation: CASSHLAGGPNEQFF.

The gene calls are TRBV27 and TRBJ2-2; D is uncertain. The V and J ends lost 6 bases and 0 bases respectively, with 2 bases between them. The CDR3 totals 12 residues. Germline assignment: CDR1 MNHEY and CDR2 SMNVEV (reference sequence). The CDR3 protein is CASRTNTGELFF. CDR3 sequence (DNA): TGTGCCAGCAGAACGAACACCGGGGAGCTGTTTTTT.

Here the CDR3 reads CASSLLGGPDTGELFF. The CDR3 nucleotides read TGTGCCAGCAGCTTGTTGGGGGGGCCGGACACCGGGGAGCTGTTTTTT. This chain links TRBV5-6 with TRBJ2-2; tentatively, D is TRBD2 (7 bases). The CDR3 covers 16 residues. V lost 1 base to trimming and J lost 3 bases, with 13 bases between them. CDR1 is SGHDT, CDR2 YYEEEE, per germline.

The genes are TRBV5-6 and TRBJ1-1, with D possibly TRBD1 on 6 matching bases. The V end was cut by 6 bases, the J end by 6 bases, with 21 bases between. Germline loops: CDR1 SGHDT, CDR2 YYEEEE. The CDR3 is made up of 15 amino acids. Written as DNA, the CDR3 is TGTGCCAGCACCATGGTCGGGGGCGCGGAGTCTGAAGCTTTCTTT. Amino acid sequence: CASTMVGGAESEAFF.

The chain combines TRBV11-2 with TRBJ1-1; D possibly corresponds to TRBD1 (6 bases). CDR1 SGHAT and CDR2 FQNNGV come from the germline V gene. The CDR3 sequence is 12 residues long. V gave up 3 bases and J gave up 9 bases, with 11 bases separating them. This CDR3 reads CASSFLGGQAFF. CDR3 nucleotides: TGTGCCAGCAGCTTTTTAGGGGGACAAGCTTTCTTT.

The chain recombines TRBV5-4 with TRBJ1-4; D uncertain. Germline CDR1 and CDR2: SGHNT and YYREEE (reference sequence). This CDR3 is built from 15 residues. V gave up 4 bases and J gave up 0 bases, with 10 bases separating them. The CDR3 protein is CASSPSGATNEKLFF. Here the CDR3 DNA reads TGTGCCAGCAGCCCCTCTGGGGCAACTAATGAAAAACTGTTTTTT.

This rearrangement joins TRBV10-2 to TRBJ1-2; D unresolved. The CDR3 length is 15 residues. The germline V gene encodes CDR1 WSHSY and CDR2 SAAADI. Between the trimmed V and J ends, which lost 4 bases and 3 bases, there was a span of 15 bases. The chain's CDR3 is CASSGVVNTYYGYTF. CDR3 in DNA: TGCGCCAGCAGTGGGGTCGTGAACACCTACTATGGCTACACCTTC.

The genes are TRBV27 and TRBJ1-6, with D tentatively TRBD1 (5 bases). The CDR3 extends over 16 amino acids. V was clipped by 5 bases and J by 3 bases, with 14 bases between them. Germline lookup yields CDR1 MNHEY and CDR2 SMNVEV (reference sequence). The DNA of the CDR3 is TGTGCCAGCAGTAGGGACCTGGGGGACTATAATTCACCCCTCCACTTT. It specifies CASSRDLGDYNSPLHF.

The CDR3, as DNA: TGTGCCACCAGTGATAGGACAGGGATGAATCAGCCCCAGCATTTT. Protein: CATSDRTGMNQPQHF. This rearrangement joins TRBV24-1 to TRBJ1-5, with 8 bases fitting TRBD1. The CDR3 has 15 amino acids. Per germline, CDR1 KGHDR and CDR2 SFDVKD. V was pared by 3 bases and J by 4 bases, with 4 bases of the junction left unmatched.

This rearrangement joins TRBV7-9 to TRBJ2-7, with 7 bases fitting TRBD1. CDR1 is SEHNR, CDR2 FQNEAQ, per germline (reference sequence). The V gene end was trimmed by 5 bases and the J gene end by 6 bases; junction bases not matched to a gene: 4. The CDR3 extends over 12 amino acids. CDR3 sequence (DNA): TGTGCCAGCAGCCTAACAGGGGCCGAGCAGTACTTC. Translated, it gives CASSLTGAEQYF.

This clone has just one count. The V and J genes are TRBV11-1 and TRBJ2-7; D assignment may be TRBD1 or TRBD2 (7 bases each). This CDR3 region has 15 residues. Trimming left V 2 bases short and J 5 bases short, with 16 bases between. Germline CDR1 is SGHAT and CDR2 is FQDESV (reference sequence). CDR3 loop: CASSLLQAGGDEQYF. In DNA form, the CDR3 reads TGTGCCAGCAGCTTACTTCAGGCAGGGGGGGACGAGCAGTACTTC.

This sequence joins TRBV28 and TRBJ2-7, with D possibly called TRBD1 or TRBD2 (6 bases each). Germline V CDR1 and CDR2: MDHEN, SYDVKM. There are 15 residues in the CDR3. V gave up 3 bases and J gave up 5 bases, with 17 bases separating them. The CDR3 bases are TGTGCCAGCAGTTTGGGGCTCGGGGGCAGTAACGAGCAGTACTTC. This codes for CASSLGLGGSNEQYF.

This chain uses TRBV2 with TRBJ1-2; D might be TRBD1 (6 bases). Trimming removed 1 base at V and 4 bases at J, with 19 bases between. The CDR3 covers 17 residues. Germline CDR1 and CDR2: SNHLY and FYNNEI. CDR3 bases: TGTGCCAGCAGTGAAGGGGCCGGGACATCCAGCTCCTATGGCTACACCTTC. Translating it yields CASSEGAGTSSSYGYTF.

The chain has TRBV27 and TRBJ2-1, with TRBD2 matching 8 bases. Unmatched junction bases numbered 7, after V lost 3 bases and J lost 15 bases. There are 12 residues in the CDR3. Germline CDR1 MNHEY, CDR2 SMNVEV (reference sequence). CDR3 loop: CASSFEGTRLFF. The CDR3 bases are TGTGCCAGCAGTTTTGAGGGGACTAGGTTGTTCTTC.

The chain carries TRBV5-1 and TRBJ2-2; 11 bases fit TRBD2. CDR1 is SGHRS and CDR2 is YFSETQ in the germline V gene. This CDR3 is built from 15 residues. The V gene end was trimmed by 4 bases and the J gene end by 6 bases; junction bases not matched to a gene: 5. CDR3 loop: CASSRLAGRAGELFF. The CDR3 coding sequence is TGCGCCAGCAGCAGACTAGCGGGACGGGCCGGGGAGCTGTTTTTT.

This sequence joins TRBV5-6 and TRBJ2-1; the D gene could be TRBD1 or TRBD2 (6 bases each). The V end was cut by 0 bases, the J end by 12 bases, with 10 bases between. Germline V gene data show CDR1 as SGHDT and CDR2 as YYEEEE. The CDR3 is made up of 12 amino acids. The CDR3 DNA reads TGTGCCAGCAGCTTGGCGGGGGCGGGGCAGTTCTTC. Translated, it gives CASSLAGAGQFF.

The rearrangement links TRBV28 to TRBJ1-1; 8 nucleotides agree with TRBD1. CDR3 size: 13 residues. V was clipped by 4 bases and J by 12 bases; unmatched bases: 10. The germline V gene encodes CDR1 MDHEN and CDR2 SYDVKM. CDR3 sequence: CASSSSATGVSFF. The CDR3, as DNA: TGTGCCAGCAGTTCGTCCGCGACAGGGGTTTCTTTCTTT.

V usage is TRBV9 and J usage is TRBJ1-1; D remains unclear. CDR1 is SGDLS and CDR2 is YYNGEE in the germline V gene. The CDR3 spans 13 residues. The V end lost 3 bases, the J end lost 0 bases, and 6 bases lay between the germline ends. CDR3 coding DNA: TGTGCCAGCAGCGCAAACGTGAACACTGAAGCTTTCTTT. Translation gives CASSANVNTEAFF. Based on the CDR3 plus reference TRBV9 and TRBJ1-1, the full variable domain is DSGVTQTPKHLITATGQRVTLRCSPRSGDLSVYWYQQSLDQGLQFLIQYYNGEERAKGNILERFSAQQFPDLHSELNLSSLELGDSALYFCASSANVNTEAFFGQGTRLTVV.

The chain employs TRBV7-3 and TRBJ2-1, with D possibly being TRBD1 (6 bases). The CDR3 has 15 amino acids. Germline values: CDR1 SGHTA, CDR2 FQGTGA. V was shortened by 2 bases and J by 9 bases, with 17 bases between the two germline ends. The CDR3 reads CASSLGGLTQGEQFF. Here the CDR3 DNA reads TGTGCCAGCAGCTTAGGAGGTCTCACACAGGGTGAGCAGTTCTTC.

The rearrangement links TRBV19 to TRBJ2-5, with 9 positions matching TRBD1. The germline CDR1 and CDR2 sequences are LNHDA and SQIVND (reference sequence). Trimming cost V 7 bases and J 2 bases; bases outside gene matches: 11. The CDR3 is made up of 16 amino acids. CDR3 nucleotide sequence: TGTGCCAGTACTGACAGGGGGGCGCCCACACAAGAGACCCAGTACTTC. Its translation: CASTDRGAPTQETQYF.

This rearrangement joins TRBV7-2 to TRBJ2-5; D uncertain. The CDR3 sequence is 13 residues long. Per the germline V gene, CDR1 is SGHTA and CDR2 is FQGNSA. V lost 3 bases and J 3 bases, leaving 8 bases between the germline ends. CDR3 in amino acids: CASSFRLEETQYF. In nucleotides, the CDR3 is TGTGCCAGCAGCTTTAGACTTGAAGAGACCCAGTACTTC.

The chain links TRBV6-2 or TRBV6-3 to TRBJ2-7; possibly TRBD1 for D (5 bases). V was cut by 6 bases and J by 0 bases, with 12 bases left in between. The CDR3 extends over 14 amino acids. The germline V gene has CDR1 MNHEY and CDR2 SVGEGT. CDR3 DNA sequence: TGTGCCAGCAGCCTAACAGGTCTCTCCTACGAGCAGTACTTC. It translates to CASSLTGLSYEQYF.

V usage is TRBV5-5 and J usage is TRBJ1-1; 11 bases match TRBD1. The J segment lost 4 bases and the V segment lost 0 bases, leaving 5 bases of the junction unmatched. The CDR3 length is 16 residues. Germline lookup yields CDR1 SGHKS and CDR2 YYEKEE (reference sequence). CDR3 region: CASSLGTGGRGTEAFF. As DNA, the CDR3 is TGTGCCAGCAGCTTGGGGACAGGGGGCCGGGGCACTGAAGCTTTCTTT.

The chain uses TRBV10-3 and TRBJ2-5, with 8 nucleotides matching TRBD2. This CDR3 contains 19 residues. The germline CDR1 and CDR2 sequences are ENHRY and SYGVKD. Trimming cost V 5 bases and J 2 bases; bases outside gene matches: 19. The CDR3 DNA reads as TGTGCCATCAGTCCAACTAGCGGCCGACCGTGGGACCTACAAGAGACCCAGTACTTC. Its translation is CAISPTSGRPWDLQETQYF.

This chain links TRBV18 with TRBJ2-7; D is ambiguous. The CDR3 runs 11 residues. V was cut by 5 bases and J by 1 base, with 3 bases left in between. Germline lookup yields CDR1 KGHSH and CDR2 LQKENI. CDR3 loop: CASSTSYEQYF. CDR3 bases: TGTGCCAGCTCAACATCCTACGAGCAGTACTTC.

A remark on this clone: At one of its ends the junction is not consistent with the germline gene, which may arise from a read error. The rearrangement uses TRBV6-1 and TRBJ1-6; D remains ambiguous. The CDR3 sequence is 11 residues long. Germline CDR1 is MNHNS and CDR2 is SASEGT. The CDR3 DNA is TGTGCCAGCAGTGAATTGACCCACGAAAACTTT. Translated, it gives CASSELTHENF.

CDR3 bases: TGTGCCAGCAGTTTCTACGGGACTAGCGGGCGAGAGACCCAGTACTTC. This translates into CASSFYGTSGRETQYF. The V gene is TRBV6-5, the J gene TRBJ2-5; TRBD2 aligns across 12 bases. Germline-derived CDR1 and CDR2 are MNHEY and SVGAGI. The CDR3 is 16 residues long. Germline trimming cut 4 bases from V and 4 bases from J; bases unmatched to any gene: 7.